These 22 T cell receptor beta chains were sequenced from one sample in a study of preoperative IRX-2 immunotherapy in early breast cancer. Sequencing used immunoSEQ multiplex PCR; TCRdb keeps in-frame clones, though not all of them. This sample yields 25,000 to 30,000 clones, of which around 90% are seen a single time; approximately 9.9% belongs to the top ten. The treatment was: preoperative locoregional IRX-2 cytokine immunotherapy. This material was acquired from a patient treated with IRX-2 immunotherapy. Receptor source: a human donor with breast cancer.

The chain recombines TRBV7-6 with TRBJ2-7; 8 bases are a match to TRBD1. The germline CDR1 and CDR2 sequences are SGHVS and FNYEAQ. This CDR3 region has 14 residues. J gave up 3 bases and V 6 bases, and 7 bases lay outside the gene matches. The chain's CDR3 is CASSSTGDVYEQYF. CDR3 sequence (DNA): TGTGCCAGCAGTTCGACAGGGGATGTCTACGAGCAGTACTTC.

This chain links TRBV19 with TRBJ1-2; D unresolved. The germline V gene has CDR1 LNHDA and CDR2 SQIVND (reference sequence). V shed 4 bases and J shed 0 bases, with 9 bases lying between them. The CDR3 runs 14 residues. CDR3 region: CASSTRRTNYGYTF. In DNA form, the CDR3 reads TGTGCCAGTAGTACGCGGAGGACTAACTATGGCTACACCTTC.

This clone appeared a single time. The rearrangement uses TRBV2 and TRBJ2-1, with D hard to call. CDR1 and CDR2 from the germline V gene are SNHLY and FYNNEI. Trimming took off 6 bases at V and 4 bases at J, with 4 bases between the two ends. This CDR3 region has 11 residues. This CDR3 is CASRVYNEQFF. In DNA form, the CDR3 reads TGTGCCAGCAGGGTGTACAATGAGCAGTTCTTC.

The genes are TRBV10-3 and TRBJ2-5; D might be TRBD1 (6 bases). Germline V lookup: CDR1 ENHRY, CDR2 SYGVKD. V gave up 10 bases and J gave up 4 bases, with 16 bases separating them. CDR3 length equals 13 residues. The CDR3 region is CATQGQQGETQYF. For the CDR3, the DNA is TGTGCCACCCAGGGACAACAAGGAGAGACCCAGTACTTC.

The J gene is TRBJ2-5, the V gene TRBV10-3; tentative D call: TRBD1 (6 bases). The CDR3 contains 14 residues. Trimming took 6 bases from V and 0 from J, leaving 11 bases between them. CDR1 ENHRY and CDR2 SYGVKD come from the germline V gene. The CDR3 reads CAIRGGSYQETQYF. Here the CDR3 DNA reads TGTGCCATCAGAGGGGGATCGTACCAAGAGACCCAGTACTTC.

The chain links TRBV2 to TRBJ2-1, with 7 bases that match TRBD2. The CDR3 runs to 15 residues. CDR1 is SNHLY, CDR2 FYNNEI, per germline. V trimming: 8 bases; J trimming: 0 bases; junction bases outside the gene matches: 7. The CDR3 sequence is CASARPGGSYNEQFF. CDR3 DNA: TGTGCCAGCGCACGCCCGGGGGGCTCCTACAATGAGCAGTTCTTC.

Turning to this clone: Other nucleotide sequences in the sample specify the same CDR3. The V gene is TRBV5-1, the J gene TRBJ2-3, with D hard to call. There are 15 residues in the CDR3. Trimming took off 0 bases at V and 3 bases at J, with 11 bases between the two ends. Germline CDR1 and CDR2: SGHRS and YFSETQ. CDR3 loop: CASSLALGSTDTQYF. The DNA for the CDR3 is TGCGCCAGCAGCTTGGCCTTAGGGTCAACAGATACGCAGTATTTT.

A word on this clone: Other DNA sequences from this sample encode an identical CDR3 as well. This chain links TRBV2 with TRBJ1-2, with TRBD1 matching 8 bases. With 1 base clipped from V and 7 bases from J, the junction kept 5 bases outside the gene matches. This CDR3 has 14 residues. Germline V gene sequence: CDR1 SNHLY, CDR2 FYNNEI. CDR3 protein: CASSEVRTGRGYTF. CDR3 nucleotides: TGTGCCAGCAGTGAAGTTAGGACAGGGCGTGGCTACACCTTC.

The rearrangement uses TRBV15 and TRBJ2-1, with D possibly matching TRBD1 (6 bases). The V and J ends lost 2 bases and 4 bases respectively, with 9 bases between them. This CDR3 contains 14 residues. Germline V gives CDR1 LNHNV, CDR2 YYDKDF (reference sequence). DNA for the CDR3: TGTGCCACCAGCAGACAGGGGAGTTACAATGAGCAGTTCTTC. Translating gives CATSRQGSYNEQFF.

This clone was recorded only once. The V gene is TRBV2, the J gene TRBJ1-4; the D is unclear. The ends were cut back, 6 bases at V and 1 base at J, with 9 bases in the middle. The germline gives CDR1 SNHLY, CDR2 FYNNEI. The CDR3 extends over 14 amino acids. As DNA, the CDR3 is TGTGCCAGCAGGGAACAGAGAACTAATGAAAAACTGTTTTTT. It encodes CASREQRTNEKLFF.

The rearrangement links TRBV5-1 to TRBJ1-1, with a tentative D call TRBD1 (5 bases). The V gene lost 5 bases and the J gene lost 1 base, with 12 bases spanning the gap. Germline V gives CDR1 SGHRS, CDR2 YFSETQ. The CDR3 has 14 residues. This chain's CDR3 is CASRKAGGNTEAFF. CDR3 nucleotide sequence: TGCGCCAGCAGGAAGGCGGGGGGGAACACTGAAGCTTTCTTT.

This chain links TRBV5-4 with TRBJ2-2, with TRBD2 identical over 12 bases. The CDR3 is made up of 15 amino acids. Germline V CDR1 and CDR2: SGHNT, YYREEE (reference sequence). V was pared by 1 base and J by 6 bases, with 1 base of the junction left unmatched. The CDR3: CASSLTSGRSGELFF. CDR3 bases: TGTGCCAGCAGCTTGACTAGCGGGAGGTCCGGGGAGCTGTTTTTT. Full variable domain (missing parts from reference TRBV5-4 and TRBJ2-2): ETGVTQSPTHLIKTRGQQVTLRCSSQSGHNTVSWYQQALGQGPQFIFQYYREEENGRGNFPPRFSGLQFPNYSSELNVNALELDDSALYLCASSLTSGRSGELFFGEGSRLTVL.

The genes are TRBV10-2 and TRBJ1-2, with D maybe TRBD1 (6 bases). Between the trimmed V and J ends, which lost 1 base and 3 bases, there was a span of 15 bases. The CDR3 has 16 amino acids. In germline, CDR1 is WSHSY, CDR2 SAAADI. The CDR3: CASSEFAGGLDYGYTF. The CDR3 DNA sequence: TGCGCCAGCAGTGAGTTCGCGGGGGGGCTGGACTATGGCTACACCTTC.

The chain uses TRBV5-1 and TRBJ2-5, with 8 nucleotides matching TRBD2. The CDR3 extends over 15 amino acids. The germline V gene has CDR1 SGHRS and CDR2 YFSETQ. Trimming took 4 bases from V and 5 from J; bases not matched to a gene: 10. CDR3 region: CASSIPIGGAETQYF. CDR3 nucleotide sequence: TGCGCCAGCAGCATCCCTATCGGGGGGGCGGAGACCCAGTACTTC.

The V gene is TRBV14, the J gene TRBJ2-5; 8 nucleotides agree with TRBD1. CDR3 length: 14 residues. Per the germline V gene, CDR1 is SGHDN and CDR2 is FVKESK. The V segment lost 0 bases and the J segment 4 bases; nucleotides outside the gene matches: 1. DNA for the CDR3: TGTGCCAGCAGCCAAGACAGGGGGCGAGAGACCCAGTACTTC. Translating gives CASSQDRGRETQYF.

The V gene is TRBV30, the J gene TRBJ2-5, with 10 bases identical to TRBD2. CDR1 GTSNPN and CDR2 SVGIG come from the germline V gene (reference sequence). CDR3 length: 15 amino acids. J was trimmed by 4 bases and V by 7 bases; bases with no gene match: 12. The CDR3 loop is CAFGRAGGPLETQYF. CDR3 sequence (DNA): TGTGCCTTCGGAAGAGCGGGGGGGCCTTTAGAGACCCAGTACTTC.

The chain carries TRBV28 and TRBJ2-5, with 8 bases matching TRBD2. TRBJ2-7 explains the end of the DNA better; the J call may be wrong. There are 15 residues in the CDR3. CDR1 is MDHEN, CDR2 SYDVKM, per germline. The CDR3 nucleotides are TGTGCCAGCGCCTCTAGCGGGCAACACACCTACGAGCAGTACTTC. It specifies CASASSGQHTYEQYF.

The CDR3 DNA reads TGTGCCAGCAGCCAGGGGACAGGGCCCACCTACGAGCAGTACTTC. It encodes CASSQGTGPTYEQYF. The V gene is TRBV14, the J gene TRBJ2-7; TRBD1 matches at 9 bases. Looked up from germline, CDR1 is SGHDN and CDR2 is FVKESK. Trimming took 3 bases from V and 2 from J; bases not matched to a gene: 5. The CDR3 length is 15 residues.

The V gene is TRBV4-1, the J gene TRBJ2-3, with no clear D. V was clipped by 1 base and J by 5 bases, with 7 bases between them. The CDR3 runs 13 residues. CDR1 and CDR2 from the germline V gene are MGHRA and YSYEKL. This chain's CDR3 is CASSQAGGDTQYF. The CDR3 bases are TGCGCCAGCAGCCAAGCCGGTGGAGATACGCAGTATTTT.

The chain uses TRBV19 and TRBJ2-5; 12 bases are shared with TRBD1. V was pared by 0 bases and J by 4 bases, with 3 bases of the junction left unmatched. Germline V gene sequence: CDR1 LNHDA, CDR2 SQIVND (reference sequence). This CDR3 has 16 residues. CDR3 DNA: TGTGCCAGTAGTATAGATGGGACAGGGGGCGGAGAGACCCAGTACTTC. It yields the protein CASSIDGTGGGETQYF.

The CDR3 here is CSARGNTQFF. As DNA, the CDR3 is TGCAGTGCTAGAGGGAACACGCAGTTCTTC. The rearrangement links TRBV20-1 to TRBJ2-1, with unresolved D. CDR3 size: 10 residues. Germline CDR1 DFQATT, CDR2 SNEGSKA (reference sequence). V was shortened by 1 base and J by 12 bases, with 7 bases between the two germline ends.

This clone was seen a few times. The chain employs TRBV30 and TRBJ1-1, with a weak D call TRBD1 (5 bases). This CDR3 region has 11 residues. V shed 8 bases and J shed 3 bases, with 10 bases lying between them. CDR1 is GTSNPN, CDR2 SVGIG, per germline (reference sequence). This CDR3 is CAQQGYTEAFF. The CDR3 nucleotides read TGTGCCCAGCAGGGCTACACTGAAGCTTTCTTT.